Below are 26 T cell receptor beta chains sequenced from a single sample in a study of T cell repertoires in cytomegalovirus infection. TCRdb itself ran the reads through MiXCR, one entry per CDR3 protein. The sample lists around 750,000 distinct CDR3 sequences, 32% occurring once. These receptors are not linked to any known antigen. Source: cultured CD8+ T cells from PBMCs, taken from culture after CMV antigen stimulation. These receptors came from a human donor in good health (CMV status not recorded). Some clones in this sample may be carry-over from other donors' samples.

The chain links TRBV6-1 to TRBJ2-2; the D is unclear. Germline V CDR1 and CDR2: MNHNS, SASEGT. This CDR3 is 13 amino acids long. V dropped 4 bases and J dropped 7 bases, with 10 bases sitting between them. The CDR3 spells CASSGGRYGELFF. The CDR3 DNA follows: TGTGCCAGCAGTGGAGGTAGATACGGGGAGCTGTTTTTT.

This clonotype was picked up a small number of times. The rearrangement uses TRBV27 and TRBJ2-3; 7 bases are a match to TRBD1. V was clipped by 3 bases and J by 2 bases; unmatched bases: 5. The length of the CDR3 is 15 residues. Germline loops: CDR1 MNHEY, CDR2 SMNVEV (reference sequence). Here the CDR3 reads CASSLEGGLTDTQYF. CDR3 nucleotides: TGTGCCAGCAGTTTGGAAGGGGGCCTCACAGATACGCAGTATTTT.

V gene TRBV7-6 combines with J gene TRBJ2-1; no firm D call. The CDR3 spans 16 residues. Trimming removed 0 bases from V and 1 base from J, with 10 bases in between. CDR1 and CDR2 from the germline V gene are SGHVS and FNYEAQ. The CDR3 region has the DNA TGTGCCAGCAGCTTAGCTACAGCACCATCCTACAATGAGCAGTTCTTC. It is translated as CASSLATAPSYNEQFF. Combining the CDR3 with reference TRBV7-6 and TRBJ2-1 gives the whole variable domain GAGVSQSPRYKVTKRGQDVALRCDPISGHVSLYWYRQALGQGPEFLTYFNYEAQQDKSGLPNDRFSAERPEGSISTLTIQRTEQRDSAMYRCASSLATAPSYNEQFFGPGTRLTVL.

The chain links TRBV7-9 to TRBJ2-5; no clear D gene. Between the trimmed V and J ends, which lost 1 base and 4 bases, there was a span of 4 bases. Per the germline V gene, CDR1 is SEHNR and CDR2 is FQNEAQ (reference sequence). The CDR3 runs to 12 residues. Written as DNA, the CDR3 is TGTGCCAGCAGCTTAGTCGTAGAGACCCAGTACTTC. As protein: CASSLVVETQYF.

The chain couples TRBV7-9 to TRBJ2-1, with a tentative D call TRBD2 (6 bases). Trimming removed 2 bases from V and 2 bases from J, with 13 bases in between. CDR3 length: 16 residues. In germline, CDR1 is SEHNR, CDR2 FQNEAQ (reference sequence). The CDR3 coding sequence is TGTGCCAGCAGCTTAACGGGAGAGGACCCCTACAATGAGCAGTTCTTC. Its protein is CASSLTGEDPYNEQFF. Together with reference TRBV7-9 and TRBJ2-1, the CDR3 gives the full variable domain: DTGVSQNPRHKITKRGQNVTFRCDPISEHNRLYWYRQTLGQGPEFLTYFQNEAQLEKSRLLSDRFSAERPKGSFSTLEIQRTEQGDSAMYLCASSLTGEDPYNEQFFGPGTRLTVL.

V gene TRBV5-5 combines with J gene TRBJ2-5; 12 nucleotides line up with TRBD2. Germline-derived CDR1 and CDR2 are SGHKS and YYEKEE (reference sequence). V dropped 4 bases and J dropped 7; count of bases not matched to a gene: 14. CDR3 length: 17 residues. The CDR3 coding sequence is TGTGCCAGCAGCCTCCCCGCGGAGCTAGCGGGGGGGCCGACCCAGTACTTC. Its protein is CASSLPAELAGGPTQYF.

This sequence joins TRBV2 and TRBJ1-2; tentative D call: TRBD1 (5 bases). CDR3 length equals 11 residues. Trimming removed 7 bases at V and 8 bases at J, with 11 bases between. CDR1 and CDR2 (germline): SNHLY, FYNNEI. The CDR3, as DNA: TGTGCCAGCAAGATCAGGGAGGGCTACACCTTC. Translation gives CASKIREGYTF.

The rearrangement uses TRBV6-5 and TRBJ2-7; D call uncertain. Trimming stripped 2 bases from V and 0 bases from J, with 14 bases between. Germline CDR1 reads MNHEY; CDR2 reads SVGAGI. CDR3 length equals 16 residues. The chain's CDR3 is CASSYMSQASSYEQYF. CDR3 bases: TGTGCCAGCAGTTACATGAGTCAGGCCAGCTCCTACGAGCAGTACTTC.

The sample holds many counts of this clonotype. The chain is built from TRBV6-2 or TRBV6-3 and TRBJ2-5; no reliable D call. Germline V gene lookup returns CDR1 MNHEY and CDR2 SVGEGT. Trimming removed 2 bases at V and 2 bases at J, with 3 bases between. The CDR3 runs 12 residues. CDR3 nucleotides: TGTGCCAGCAGTTACGGGCAAGAGACCCAGTACTTC. Amino acids: CASSYGQETQYF.

To note about this clonotype: With a much larger clone just one base away, this may be a read error. CDR3 DNA sequence: TGTGCCAGCAGCTTAGGGGAACATACGCAGTATTTT. Its protein product is CASSLGEHTQYF. The rearrangement uses TRBV7-6 and TRBJ2-3; D remains ambiguous. Germline CDR1 and CDR2: SGHVS and FNYEAQ. The CDR3 covers 12 residues. Trimming pared 1 base from V and 7 bases from J, leaving 6 bases between.

The chain employs TRBV4-3 and TRBJ1-2, with D perhaps matching TRBD1 (5 bases). The CDR3 has 17 residues. The V end was cut by 0 bases, the J end by 2 bases, with 16 bases between. From germline, CDR1 is LGHNA and CDR2 YSLEER. CDR3 sequence: CASSQESLPGLNYGYTF. CDR3 sequence (DNA): TGCGCCAGCAGCCAAGAGAGCCTACCGGGGCTAAACTATGGCTACACCTTC.

This rearrangement joins TRBV6-2 or TRBV6-3 to TRBJ2-7, with a tentative D call TRBD1 (6 bases). CDR3 length equals 14 residues. Germline-derived CDR1 and CDR2 are MNHEY and SVGEGT. The CDR3 loop is CANSYRAGPYEQYV. The CDR3 coding sequence is TGTGCCAACAGTTACAGGGCAGGACCCTACGAGCAGTACGTC.

This clonotype has a handful of counts. The chain links TRBV19 to TRBJ1-1, with TRBD1 matching over 8 bases. The CDR3 totals 16 residues. The germline V gene encodes CDR1 LNHDA and CDR2 SQIVND (reference sequence). V gave up 4 bases and J gave up 1 base; unmatched junction bases: 8. CDR3 loop: CASSTETGEGNTEAFF. CDR3 nucleotides: TGTGCCAGTAGTACTGAGACAGGGGAGGGGAACACTGAAGCTTTCTTT.

The chain has TRBV18 and TRBJ1-1, with D uncertain. V was pared by 2 bases and J by 8 bases, with 9 bases between. The length of the CDR3 is 12 residues. Germline V lookup: CDR1 KGHSH, CDR2 LQKENI. The CDR3 DNA sequence: TGTGCCAGCTCACCAGAGACAATAGAAGCTTTCTTT. This codes for CASSPETIEAFF.

This chain uses TRBV7-8 with TRBJ1-1; D call uncertain. Trimming pared 2 bases from V and 1 base from J, leaving 14 bases between. Looked up from germline, CDR1 is SGHVS and CDR2 is FQNEAQ. The CDR3 spans 16 residues. For the CDR3, the DNA is TGTGCCAGCAGCTTAAGGGCGTTGGTTACGAACACTGAAGCTTTCTTT. Residues: CASSLRALVTNTEAFF.

This clonotype appeared many times. This chain links TRBV12-3 or TRBV12-4 with TRBJ2-3; D is possibly TRBD1 or TRBD2 (5 bases each). The CDR3 runs 17 residues. Trimming cost V 2 bases and J 5 bases, with 20 bases left between them. The CDR3 region is CASSLRLGREKRDTQYF. In DNA, the CDR3 is TGTGCCAGCAGTTTAAGGTTGGGCAGGGAGAAGAGAGATACGCAGTATTTT.

The sample holds a few counts of this clonotype. The genes are TRBV10-3 and TRBJ2-5; D might be TRBD1 or TRBD2, each matching 5 bases. CDR1 is ENHRY, CDR2 SYGVKD, per germline. V dropped 5 bases and J dropped 2 bases, with 12 bases sitting between them. The CDR3 length is 14 residues. The CDR3 coding sequence is TGTGCCATCAGTCCGGGACGTCGACAAGAGACCCAGTACTTC. It codes for CAISPGRRQETQYF.

V is TRBV27 and J is TRBJ2-3, with 8 bases that match TRBD2. Germline-derived CDR1 and CDR2 are MNHEY and SMNVEV (reference sequence). Trimming removed 7 bases from V and 2 bases from J; junction bases left unmatched: 11. The CDR3 is made up of 16 amino acids. The CDR3 loop reads CASTRVGGGITDTQYF. For the CDR3, the DNA is TGTGCCAGCACTCGAGTCGGCGGGGGGATCACAGATACGCAGTATTTT.

This clonotype turned up a few times. V is TRBV7-9 and J is TRBJ2-1; TRBD2 agrees at 7 bases. CDR3 length: 16 amino acids. CDR1 and CDR2 from the germline V gene are SEHNR and FQNEAQ (reference sequence). V gave up 5 bases and J gave up 2 bases; unmatched junction bases: 9. The chain's CDR3 is CASSPQAGRTYNEQFF. The CDR3 DNA reads TGTGCCAGCAGCCCGCAAGCGGGGCGCACCTACAATGAGCAGTTCTTC.

The chain combines TRBV24-1 with TRBJ2-2; D uncertain. Trimming took 3 bases from V and 2 from J, leaving 9 bases between them. This CDR3 comprises 15 residues. Germline-derived CDR1 and CDR2 are KGHDR and SFDVKD. The CDR3 bases are TGTGCCACCAGTGATGAGACAACTAACACCGGGGAGCTGTTTTTT. Protein product: CATSDETTNTGELFF.

This clonotype was recorded many times. The genes are TRBV4-1 and TRBJ2-3, with D perhaps matching TRBD2 (5 bases). This CDR3 is 16 amino acids long. In germline, CDR1 is MGHRA, CDR2 YSYEKL. V lost 1 base and J lost 3, with 14 bases in between. CDR3 loop: CASSQVLAMATDTQYF. For the CDR3, the DNA is TGCGCCAGCAGCCAAGTTCTAGCAATGGCGACAGATACGCAGTATTTT.

The CDR3, as DNA: TGTGCCAGCAGCAGCGGGCCCGCCTTCTATGGCTACACCTTC. This sequence encodes CASSSGPAFYGYTF. The chain links TRBV6-1 to TRBJ1-2, with unresolved D. V gave up 6 bases and J gave up 4 bases, with 15 bases separating them. The CDR3 sequence is 14 residues long. Germline values: CDR1 MNHNS, CDR2 SASEGT.

The gene calls are TRBV19 and TRBJ2-7; D may correspond to TRBD1 or TRBD2 (5 bases each). The CDR3 sequence is 15 residues long. Germline CDR1 is LNHDA and CDR2 is SQIVND (reference sequence). V dropped 3 bases and J dropped 3 bases, with 15 bases sitting between them. The CDR3 coding sequence is TGTGCCAGTAGTATTGTCGGGGCGTTAAACTACGAGCAGTACTTC. It encodes CASSIVGALNYEQYF.

This clonotype has more than one count but fewer than ten. The chain has TRBV6-1 and TRBJ2-1; D is undetermined. The ends were cut back, 6 bases at V and 8 bases at J, with 8 bases in the middle. CDR1 and CDR2 (germline): MNHNS, SASEGT. This CDR3 is built from 11 residues. DNA of the CDR3: TGTGCCAGCAGAGTACAGTATGAGCAGTTCTTC. Encoded protein: CASRVQYEQFF.

This clonotype has a count of ten or more. The rearrangement uses TRBV7-2 and TRBJ2-1; TRBD1 is a possible D gene (6 bases). The length of the CDR3 is 15 residues. The V end lost 3 bases, the J end lost 4 bases, and 13 bases lay between the germline ends. The germline gives CDR1 SGHTA, CDR2 FQGNSA. The chain's CDR3 is CASSLNNGQYNEQFF. The CDR3 coding sequence is TGTGCCAGCAGCTTGAACAACGGACAGTACAATGAGCAGTTCTTC.

This chain connects TRBV5-6 to TRBJ2-7; D perhaps matches TRBD2 (6 bases). CDR3 size: 13 residues. Germline values: CDR1 SGHDT, CDR2 YYEEEE. V lost 2 bases and J 6 bases, leaving 12 bases between the germline ends. CDR3 nucleotides: TGTGCCAGCAGCTTTGGAGGGTTCAGCGAGCAGTACGTC. It is translated as CASSFGGFSEQYV.